A single sample gave rise to the 15 T cell receptor beta chains below, sequenced in a study of blood T cell repertoires in COVID-19. The table came from immunoSEQ multiplex PCR; TCRdb's copy has only in-frame clones and leaves some out. The sample yields about 350,000 clones, approximately 89% seen once. Sample: peripheral blood. The receptors were gathered from a woman aged 60-75 years with COVID-19, enrolled during active disease.

This sequence joins TRBV30 and TRBJ1-3; D gene unclear. This CDR3 is built from 12 residues. In germline, CDR1 is GTSNPN, CDR2 SVGIG (reference sequence). The germline V and J ends were trimmed by 4 bases and 0 bases, with 4 bases remaining between them. The CDR3 coding sequence is TGTGCCTGGACAGTCTCTGGAAACACCATATATTTT. Translating it yields CAWTVSGNTIYF.

This CDR3 is CASSQGLERGRSTDTQYF. CDR3 nucleotides: TGTGCCAGCAGCCAAGGGTTGGAGCGGGGGAGGAGCACAGATACGCAGTATTTT. This rearrangement joins TRBV3-1 (or the pseudogene TRBV3-2) to TRBJ2-3; TRBD2 matches 8 bases. The germline CDR1 and CDR2 sequences are LGHDT and YNNKEL (reference sequence). V dropped 1 base and J dropped 0; count of bases not matched to a gene: 9. The CDR3 covers 18 residues.

The chain is built from TRBV20-1 and TRBJ1-5; D might be TRBD1 (5 bases). CDR3 length equals 13 residues. Germline-derived CDR1 and CDR2 are DFQATT and SNEGSKA (reference sequence). The germline V and J ends were trimmed by 3 bases and 4 bases, with 10 bases remaining between them. The CDR3 bases are TGCAGTGCTAGTCCAGGGAGGAATCAGCCCCAGCATTTT. Amino acids: CSASPGRNQPQHF.

The V gene is TRBV6-2 or TRBV6-3, the J gene TRBJ2-7, with D tentatively TRBD1 (5 bases). The CDR3 contains 16 residues. Trimming shortened V by 6 bases and J by 0 bases, and 18 bases separated the two germline ends. Germline-derived CDR1 and CDR2 are MNHEY and SVGEGT. CDR3 sequence reads: CASSPSRPGNSYEQYF. In nucleotides, the CDR3 is TGTGCCAGCAGCCCGTCCCGGCCAGGGAACTCCTACGAGCAGTACTTC.

The chain is built from TRBV5-4 and TRBJ1-6; 7 nucleotides line up with TRBD1. V was pared by 4 bases and J by 8 bases, with 3 bases of the junction left unmatched. The CDR3 has 13 amino acids. Germline CDR1 is SGHNT and CDR2 is YYREEE (reference sequence). Here the CDR3 reads CASSVGTDSPLHF. Here the CDR3 DNA reads TGTGCCAGCAGCGTCGGGACAGATTCACCCCTCCACTTT.

The CDR3 region is CASSLVAGPNTEAFF. The CDR3 DNA is TGCGCCAGCAGCTTGGTGGCAGGGCCTAACACTGAAGCTTTCTTT. The chain links TRBV5-1 to TRBJ1-1, with D tentatively TRBD1 (5 bases). The CDR3 loop spans 15 amino acids. Germline CDR1 is SGHRS and CDR2 is YFSETQ. V lost 0 bases and J 2 bases, leaving 11 bases between the germline ends.

The chain couples TRBV7-6 to TRBJ2-1, with 8 nucleotides matching TRBD2. Germline V gene data show CDR1 as SGHVS and CDR2 as FNYEAQ. This CDR3 is built from 16 residues. V shed 0 bases and J 7 bases; nucleotides not matched to a gene: 8. The CDR3 region has the DNA TGTGCCAGCAGCTTAGCTTGGCGGGGGGCGGGGAATGAGCAGTTCTTC. It specifies CASSLAWRGAGNEQFF. Based on the CDR3 plus reference TRBV7-6 and TRBJ2-1, the full variable domain is GAGVSQSPRYKVTKRGQDVALRCDPISGHVSLYWYRQALGQGPEFLTYFNYEAQQDKSGLPNDRFSAERPEGSISTLTIQRTEQRDSAMYRCASSLAWRGAGNEQFFGPGTRLTVL.

The chain couples TRBV28 to TRBJ1-2, with TRBD1 matching over 8 bases. Germline-derived CDR1 and CDR2 are MDHEN and SYDVKM. The CDR3 has 13 residues. Trimming removed 5 bases from V and 5 bases from J; junction bases left unmatched: 4. The CDR3 reads CASSIGQGYGYTF. The CDR3 DNA is TGTGCCAGCAGTATCGGACAGGGATATGGCTACACCTTC.

A few counts support this clone. The rearrangement uses TRBV3-1 (or the pseudogene TRBV3-2) and TRBJ1-2; 9 positions match TRBD1. CDR3 length equals 14 residues. CDR1 is LGHDT, CDR2 YNNKEL, per germline (reference sequence). V lost 4 bases and J lost 10; bases outside the gene matches: 10. The CDR3 bases are TGTGCCAGCAGCCTCAGTCCGGGACAGGGTACCTACACCTTC. Its translation is CASSLSPGQGTYTF.

V is TRBV12-3 or TRBV12-4 and J is TRBJ1-2, with unresolved D. There are 13 residues in the CDR3. V shed 6 bases and J shed 7 bases, with 15 bases lying between them. DNA of the CDR3: TGTGCCAGCAGGAAGACGACACACGGTGGCTACACCTTC. Translation: CASRKTTHGGYTF.

The chain employs TRBV5-1 and TRBJ1-2, with a weak D call TRBD1 (5 bases). This CDR3 spans 15 amino acids. Trimming removed 1 base from V and 4 bases from J, with 14 bases in between. In germline, CDR1 is SGHRS, CDR2 YFSETQ. The CDR3, as DNA: TGCGCCAGCAGCTTGCCAGGGTCTACCCCCTATGGCTACACCTTC. It translates to CASSLPGSTPYGYTF.

V and J are TRBV19 and TRBJ1-1; D perhaps matches TRBD1 (6 bases). Looked up from germline, CDR1 is LNHDA and CDR2 is SQIVND (reference sequence). The V end was cut by 6 bases, the J end by 5 bases, with 19 bases between. This CDR3 is built from 15 residues. The CDR3 loop is CASSPQGIWKTEAFF. The CDR3 nucleotides read TGTGCCAGTAGCCCACAGGGTATTTGGAAGACTGAAGCTTTCTTT.

The chain couples TRBV28 to TRBJ1-1; 10 bases are a match to TRBD1. CDR1 is MDHEN and CDR2 is SYDVKM in the germline V gene. Trimming took 3 bases from V and 3 from J; bases not matched to a gene: 7. The CDR3 runs to 16 residues. The chain's CDR3 is CASSFGDRGRYTEAFF. The CDR3 nucleotides read TGTGCCAGCAGTTTTGGCGACAGGGGGCGGTACACTGAAGCTTTCTTT.

The chain carries TRBV6-4 and TRBJ1-3; maybe TRBD1 (6 bases). There are 15 residues in the CDR3. Germline V gene lookup returns CDR1 MRHNA and CDR2 SNTAGT. V lost 6 bases and J 0 bases, leaving 12 bases between the germline ends. CDR3 protein: CASSFQGPSGNTIYF. The DNA for the CDR3 is TGTGCCAGCAGCTTTCAGGGGCCCTCTGGAAACACCATATATTTT.

The DNA of the CDR3 is TGTGCCAGCAGCCCCAGGACAGGGGTGGGCTATGGCTACACCTTC. Translating it yields CASSPRTGVGYGYTF. The chain has TRBV7-2 and TRBJ1-2, with 9 bases matching TRBD1. Trimming at V came to 5 bases and at J to 4 bases, leaving 8 bases not matched to a gene. Germline V gives CDR1 SGHTA, CDR2 FQGNSA. The length of the CDR3 is 15 residues.